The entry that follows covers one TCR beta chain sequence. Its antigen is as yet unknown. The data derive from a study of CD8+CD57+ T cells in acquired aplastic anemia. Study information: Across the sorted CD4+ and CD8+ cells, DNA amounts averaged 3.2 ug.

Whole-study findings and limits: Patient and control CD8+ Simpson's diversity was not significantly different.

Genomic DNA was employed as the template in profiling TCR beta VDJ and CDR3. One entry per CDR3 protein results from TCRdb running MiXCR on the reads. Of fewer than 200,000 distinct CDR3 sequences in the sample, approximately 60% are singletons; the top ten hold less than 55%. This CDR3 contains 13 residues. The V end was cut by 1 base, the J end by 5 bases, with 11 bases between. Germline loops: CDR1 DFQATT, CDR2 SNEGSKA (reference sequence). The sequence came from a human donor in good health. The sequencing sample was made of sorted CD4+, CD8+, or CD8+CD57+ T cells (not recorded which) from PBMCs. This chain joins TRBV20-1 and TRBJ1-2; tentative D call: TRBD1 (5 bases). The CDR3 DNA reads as TGCAGTGCTAGAGGTTCTGAGGGGTATGGCTACACCTTC. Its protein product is CSARGSEGYGYTF.